The 8 T cell receptor beta chains presented below share a single source sample, sequenced in a study of T cell responses to AZD1222 COVID-19 vaccine (dated by TCRdb to the early 2020s). The protocol used for the library was the immunoSEQ multiplex PCR assay. Drawn from immuneACCESS, this table holds only the in-frame rearrangements with V and J called that TCRdb kept. Clones are partly lost; checked studies trace under half to an unresolved V gene and leave the rest unexplained. The table for this sample lists 95,000 to 100,000 clones; 80% to 90% of them were counted only once. The ten largest clones add up to roughly 1.7% of the sample. The time point label of this sample denotes: baseline before first vaccination. Here the sequenced sample was peripheral blood, taken on day 0 of AZD1222 vaccination. Receptors originate from an adult in good health.

The rearrangement links TRBV7-2 to TRBJ2-7, with D possibly TRBD2 on 7 matching bases. Germline V gene data show CDR1 as SGHTA and CDR2 as FQGNSA. The CDR3 is 15 amino acids. Trimming left V 2 bases short and J 3 bases short, with 14 bases between. The CDR3 is CASSLSGGGIYEQYF. CDR3 coding DNA: TGTGCCAGCAGCTTAAGTGGCGGGGGCATCTACGAGCAGTACTTC.

The chain couples TRBV6-6 to TRBJ2-5; D remains unclear. V lost 5 bases, J lost 4 bases, and 17 bases lay in between. CDR3 length: 15 residues. Germline V lookup: CDR1 MNHNY, CDR2 SVGAGI (reference sequence). The CDR3, as DNA: TGTGCCAGCAGTACAACTTATATGGATGGAGAGACCCAGTACTTC. Amino acids: CASSTTYMDGETQYF.

The chain uses TRBV7-9 and TRBJ1-1, with D possibly matching TRBD1 (5 bases). The ends were cut back, 3 bases at V and 6 bases at J, with 11 bases in the middle. Germline lookup yields CDR1 SEHNR and CDR2 FQNEAQ (reference sequence). This CDR3 is 13 amino acids long. CDR3 sequence: CASSFEGTSEAFF. The CDR3, as DNA: TGTGCCAGCAGCTTCGAGGGGACCTCTGAAGCTTTCTTT.

The rearrangement joins TRBV15 to TRBJ2-5, with D possibly being TRBD1 (6 bases). V was clipped by 0 bases and J by 4 bases, with 12 bases between them. There are 15 residues in the CDR3. Germline loops: CDR1 LNHNV, CDR2 YYDKDF (reference sequence). The CDR3 loop reads CATSRDSGVVETQYF. DNA of the CDR3: TGTGCCACCAGCAGAGACTCAGGGGTGGTAGAGACCCAGTACTTC.

This sequence joins TRBV10-3 and TRBJ1-2, with D possibly TRBD1 on 6 matching bases. Trimming removed 6 bases at V and 3 bases at J, with 11 bases between. This CDR3 has 13 residues. Germline V gives CDR1 ENHRY, CDR2 SYGVKD. The CDR3 protein is CAISVTGDYGYTF. In DNA form, the CDR3 reads TGTGCCATCAGCGTGACAGGAGACTATGGCTACACCTTC.

The rearrangement joins TRBV29-1 to TRBJ2-3, with TRBD2 as a possible D gene (7 bases). Germline CDR1 and CDR2: SQVTM and ANQGSEA. V lost 6 bases to trimming and J lost 4 bases, with 14 bases between them. This CDR3 contains 13 residues. Written as DNA, the CDR3 is TGCAGCGTGAGTGGGGGGGCCCCAGATACGCAGTATTTT. Translation: CSVSGGAPDTQYF.

The chain has TRBV5-4 and TRBJ1-1; D is possibly TRBD1 (5 bases). CDR3 length: 14 amino acids. Between the trimmed V and J ends, which lost 0 bases and 4 bases, there was a span of 10 bases. CDR1 and CDR2 from the germline V gene are SGHNT and YYREEE (reference sequence). The CDR3 region has the DNA TGTGCCAGCAGCTTGGGCAGGGCTAGCACTGAAGCTTTCTTT. Its translation is CASSLGRASTEAFF.

The chain links TRBV5-1 to TRBJ1-3; 7 bases agree with TRBD1. The CDR3 runs 21 residues. The J segment lost 0 bases and the V segment lost 2 bases, leaving 20 bases of the junction unmatched. Germline CDR1 and CDR2: SGHRS and YFSETQ. DNA of the CDR3: TGCGCCAGCAGCTTTTGGGGGATCGGGACAGCCACCTTACTCTCTGGAAACACCATATATTTT. The encoded protein is CASSFWGIGTATLLSGNTIYF.